This T cell receptor (beta chain) comes out of a study of T cells in tumors after PD-1 blockade. Study context: Patients received pembrolizumab 200 mg every 3 weeks or cemiplimab 350 mg every 2 weeks.

Repertoires were generated with immunoSEQ multiplex PCR, while TCRdb's copy carries only in-frame clones and drops some. In the table there are about 33,000 clones, around 78% of which are singletons. This CDR3 has 17 amino acids. V gave up 4 bases and J gave up 2 bases; unmatched junction bases: 14. The sequence came from a human donor with basal cell carcinoma. The sample consisted of PBMCs, taken before anti-PD-1 treatment. The chain combines TRBV5-3 with TRBJ2-7, with TRBD2 matching over 8 bases. TRBV5-3 belongs to the ORF category, with a function that is uncertain. CDR3 DNA sequence: TGTGCCAGAAGCCTTCCGGTAGTTAGCGGGGCGACCTACGAGCAGTACTTC. It codes for CARSLPVVSGATYEQYF.